This is a list of T cell receptor beta chains from one sample in a study of blood T cell repertoires in COVID-19. Sequencing used immunoSEQ multiplex PCR; TCRdb keeps in-frame clones, though not all of them. The sample records about 410,000 clones, about 91% being singletons. Sequencing was done on a sample of peripheral blood. These receptors were obtained from a woman between 35 and 50 years old with COVID-19, enrolled during active disease. Both conserved end residues are part of each CDR3. A D gene is named only where the DNA matches it firmly. Expanded clones get a size class; other rows say once, few or many, or leave the size out.

length	size	D	V	J	CDR3	DNA
14	-	TRBD1	TRBV5-4	TRBJ2-7	CASSAPGQGYEQYF	TGTGCCAGCAGCGCTCCGGGACAGGGTTACGAGCAGTACTTC
15	-	-	TRBV7-9	TRBJ2-7	CASSLDTENYYEQYF	TGTGCCAGCAGCTTAGACACCGAGAACTACTACGAGCAGTACTTC
17	few	-	TRBV4-1	TRBJ1-2	CASSQAQLRGANYGYTF	TGCGCCAGCAGCCAAGCCCAGTTGAGAGGCGCTAACTATGGCTACACCTTC
12	-	-	TRBV29-1	TRBJ1-4	CSVEGGNEKLFF	TGCAGCGTTGAGGGGGGAAATGAAAAACTGTTTTTT
13	-	-	TRBV18	TRBJ2-5	CASSRTGGETQYF	TGTGCCAGCTCACGGACCGGGGGAGAGACCCAGTACTTC
15	-	-	TRBV7-3	TRBJ2-1	CASSQGRSSYNEQFF	TGTGCCAGCAGCCAAGGTCGGAGCTCCTACAATGAGCAGTTCTTC
12	-	-	TRBV6-5	TRBJ1-2	CASSPPVQGYTF	TGTGCCAGCAGTCCACCGGTACAGGGCTACACCTTC
15	-	TRBD2	TRBV28	TRBJ2-3	CASSLLAGSVDTQYF	TGTGCCAGCAGCCTTCTAGCGGGGTCAGTAGATACGCAGTATTTT
14	-	-	TRBV7-9	TRBJ2-7	CASSPRQNSYEQYF	TGTGCCAGCAGCCCGAGACAGAACTCCTACGAGCAGTACTTC
11	-	-	TRBV19	TRBJ1-1	CAAGENTEAFF	TGTGCAGCAGGGGAGAACACTGAAGCTTTCTTT
14	-	-	TRBV7-3	TRBJ1-6	CASSLNYGNSPLHF	TGTGCCAGCAGCTTAAATTACGGGAATTCACCCCTCCACTTT
16	-	TRBD1	TRBV7-8	TRBJ1-5	CASSPKRQGLNQPQHF	TGTGCCAGCAGCCCAAAAAGACAGGGACTCAATCAGCCCCAGCATTTT
15	once	-	TRBV10-3	TRBJ1-3	CAISESRGHGNTIYF	TGTGCCATCAGTGAGAGCCGAGGGCATGGAAACACCATATATTTT
15	-	TRBD1	TRBV6-2/TRBV6-3	TRBJ1-2	CASSGRGQGIYGYTF	TGTGCCAGCAGTGGACGGGGACAGGGAATCTATGGCTACACCTTC
15	-	TRBD1	TRBV30	TRBJ1-5	CAWSPGTGLYQPQHF	TGTGCCTGGAGCCCCGGGACAGGGCTTTATCAGCCCCAGCATTTT
15	-	TRBD1	TRBV2	TRBJ1-2	CASRTLGQGGYGYTF	TGTGCCAGCAGGACTTTAGGACAGGGGGGATATGGCTACACCTTC
11	-	-	TRBV12-3/TRBV12-4	TRBJ1-2	CASSPSYGYTF	TGTGCCAGCAGTCCCAGCTATGGCTACACCTTC
17	many	TRBD1	TRBV28	TRBJ2-7	CASSLKDRGLFGGEQYF	TGTGCCAGCAGTTTAAAAGACAGGGGGCTTTTTGGAGGCGAGCAGTACTTC
17	once	TRBD2	TRBV4-3	TRBJ2-5	CASSQEGAGGARETQYF	TGCGCCAGCAGCCAAGAAGGGGCCGGGGGGGCCCGGGAGACCCAGTACTTC
14	-	-	TRBV7-9	TRBJ2-3	CASSSGLLTDTQYF	TGTGCCAGCAGCTCCGGACTTCTTACTGATACGCAGTATTTT
16	-	TRBD1	TRBV30	TRBJ1-6	CAWIYQGDVWNSPLHF	TGTGCCTGGATATACCAGGGGGATGTCTGGAATTCACCCCTCCACTTT
15	-	TRBD1	TRBV28	TRBJ1-2	CASSMGQATSYGYTF	TGTGCCAGCAGTATGGGACAGGCCACCTCCTATGGCTACACCTTC
16	-	TRBD2	TRBV4-3	TRBJ2-1	CASSQGGEGSYNEQFF	TGCGCCAGCAGCCAAGGGGGGGAGGGCTCCTACAATGAGCAGTTCTTC
14	-	-	TRBV11-3	TRBJ2-7	CASSHPSRDYEQYF	TGTGCCAGCAGCCACCCCAGTCGGGACTACGAGCAGTACTTC
14	-	-	TRBV7-3	TRBJ1-1	CASTEGGQDTEAFF	TGTGCCAGCACCGAGGGGGGGCAGGACACTGAAGCTTTCTTT
15	once	TRBD2	TRBV27	TRBJ2-1	CASSLIAGAGNEQFF	TGTGCCAGCAGCCTTATAGCGGGAGCAGGCAATGAGCAGTTCTTC
15	-	-	TRBV5-1	TRBJ1-5	CASSLAGVSNQPQHF	TGCGCCAGCAGCTTGGCCGGGGTTAGCAATCAGCCCCAGCATTTT
14	-	-	TRBV5-6	TRBJ2-3	CASSPESSGDTQYF	TGTGCCAGCAGCCCGGAGAGCTCTGGGGATACGCAGTATTTT
13	-	TRBD1	TRBV7-3	TRBJ2-1	CASSPGPGQEKFF	TGTGCCAGCAGCCCGGGACCGGGACAGGAGAAGTTCTTC
17	-	TRBD2	TRBV5-5	TRBJ2-7	CASSLGTSGGGYYEQYF	TGTGCCAGCAGCTTGGGGACTAGCGGGGGTGGATACTACGAGCAGTACTTC
15	-	TRBD1	TRBV19	TRBJ1-5	CASSRDRVSNQPQHF	TGTGCCAGTAGTAGGGACAGGGTAAGCAATCAGCCCCAGCATTTT
16	-	TRBD2	TRBV6-2/TRBV6-3	TRBJ2-2	CASSYIGGANTGELFF	TGTGCCAGCAGTTATATCGGGGGGGCGAACACCGGGGAGCTGTTTTTT
18	-	TRBD2	TRBV27	TRBJ2-1	CASSPRRKRGESYNEQFF	TGTGCCAGCAGTCCTCGCAGGAAGCGGGGGGAATCCTACAATGAGCAGTTCTTC
15	-	TRBD2	TRBV7-2	TRBJ2-5	CASRQTSGALSAQYF	TGTGCCAGCAGACAAACTAGCGGGGCTCTATCGGCCCAGTACTTC
15	-	-	TRBV6-2/TRBV6-3	TRBJ1-1	CASSYDPRGGTEAFF	TGTGCCAGCAGTTACGATCCCAGGGGCGGGACTGAAGCTTTCTTT
15	-	-	TRBV28	TRBJ2-7	CASSVQGQRTYEQYF	TGTGCCAGCAGTGTTCAAGGGCAGCGGACCTACGAGCAGTACTTC
13	-	-	TRBV15	TRBJ2-1	CATSTAAYNEQFF	TGTGCCACCAGCACGGCGGCCTACAATGAGCAGTTCTTC
18	-	-	TRBV5-1	TRBJ1-6	CASSSDLPGSSYNSPLHF	TGCGCCAGCAGCTCCGACCTTCCAGGTAGCTCCTATAATTCACCCCTCCACTTT
14	few	-	TRBV3-1/TRBV3-2	TRBJ1-6	CASSQGYLNSPLHF	TGTGCCAGCAGCCAAGGTTACCTAAATTCACCCCTCCACTTT
15	-	-	TRBV4-2	TRBJ2-5	CASSQERGLAETQYF	TGTGCCAGCAGCCAAGAAAGGGGGTTAGCGGAGACCCAGTACTTC